The rows below give T cell receptor beta chains drawn from one sample of a study of blood T cell repertoires in COVID-19. Repertoires were generated with immunoSEQ multiplex PCR, while TCRdb's copy carries only in-frame clones and drops some. The data contain tens of thousands of clones, more than 75% of them singletons. The sequencing input was peripheral blood. Source of these receptors: a man between 65 and 80 years old with acute or convalescent COVID-19. Both conserved end residues are part of each CDR3. Each record gives: J gene, V gene, D gene, CDR3 protein. The D gene is left open where the match is weak.

TRBJ2-1	TRBV5-4	NA	CASSLGLVGDNEQFF
TRBJ2-7	TRBV29-1	TRBD2	CSVGAGAIYEQYF
TRBJ2-7	TRBV6-5	NA	CASSYGRGIYEQYF
TRBJ1-1	TRBV6-5	TRBD1	CASSFSETGTGEAFF
TRBJ2-3	TRBV7-3	TRBD2	CASSLTERGGTDTQYF
TRBJ1-2	TRBV7-6	NA	CASSPRGTNYGYTF
TRBJ2-7	TRBV7-8	TRBD2	CASSLAGTSGRRRSYEQYF
TRBJ2-7	TRBV7-3	TRBD1	CASSPNRGYEQYF
TRBJ2-3	TRBV18	NA	CASSPGRGGSTDTQYF
TRBJ2-5	TRBV2	TRBD2	CASIPGTSGETQYF
TRBJ2-3	TRBV12-3/TRBV12-4	TRBD1	CASRTGGGDTQYF
TRBJ1-1	TRBV9	TRBD1	CASSVAGGREAFF
TRBJ2-1	TRBV7-9	NA	CASSLGRGFNEQFF
TRBJ2-5	TRBV10-3	NA	CAISEEEETQYF
TRBJ2-2	TRBV18	NA	CASSPPPDTGELFF
TRBJ1-3	TRBV5-1	NA	CASSTDIGNTIYF
TRBJ1-6	TRBV7-9	NA	CASTIGSNSPLHF
TRBJ2-2	TRBV10-3	NA	CAISETANTGELFF
TRBJ2-3	TRBV5-1	TRBD2	CASSLGLAGGDTQYF
TRBJ2-7	TRBV2	NA	CASSEAFREQYF
TRBJ2-2	TRBV27	TRBD2	CASSLRGEENTGELFF
TRBJ1-5	TRBV7-2	NA	CASSSPYNQPQHF
TRBJ2-7	TRBV19	TRBD2	CASSIRLAGSRSYEQYF
TRBJ1-3	TRBV7-8	TRBD1	CASSLTDRAGNTIYF
TRBJ1-1	TRBV4-1	TRBD1	CASSQPTGGQRATEAFF
TRBJ1-1	TRBV25-1	NA	CASSALWTDENTEAFF
TRBJ1-1	TRBV5-4	TRBD1	CASSPDRGNTEAFF
TRBJ1-1	TRBV5-6	NA	CASSFNPGTRSTEAFF
TRBJ2-7	TRBV19	TRBD1	CASSRMTGSSYEQYF